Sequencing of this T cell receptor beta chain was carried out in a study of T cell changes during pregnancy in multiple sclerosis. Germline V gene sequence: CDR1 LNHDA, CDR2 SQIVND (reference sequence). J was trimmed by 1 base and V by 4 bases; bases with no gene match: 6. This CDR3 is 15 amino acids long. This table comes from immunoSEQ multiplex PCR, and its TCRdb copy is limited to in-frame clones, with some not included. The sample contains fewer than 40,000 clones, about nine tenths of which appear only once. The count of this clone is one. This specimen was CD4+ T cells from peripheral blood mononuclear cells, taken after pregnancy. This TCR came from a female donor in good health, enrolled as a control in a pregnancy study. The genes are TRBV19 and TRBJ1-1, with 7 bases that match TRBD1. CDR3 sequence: CASSTTGRGNTEAFF. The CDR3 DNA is TGTGCCAGTAGTACGACAGGGCGTGGGAACACTGAAGCTTTCTTT.